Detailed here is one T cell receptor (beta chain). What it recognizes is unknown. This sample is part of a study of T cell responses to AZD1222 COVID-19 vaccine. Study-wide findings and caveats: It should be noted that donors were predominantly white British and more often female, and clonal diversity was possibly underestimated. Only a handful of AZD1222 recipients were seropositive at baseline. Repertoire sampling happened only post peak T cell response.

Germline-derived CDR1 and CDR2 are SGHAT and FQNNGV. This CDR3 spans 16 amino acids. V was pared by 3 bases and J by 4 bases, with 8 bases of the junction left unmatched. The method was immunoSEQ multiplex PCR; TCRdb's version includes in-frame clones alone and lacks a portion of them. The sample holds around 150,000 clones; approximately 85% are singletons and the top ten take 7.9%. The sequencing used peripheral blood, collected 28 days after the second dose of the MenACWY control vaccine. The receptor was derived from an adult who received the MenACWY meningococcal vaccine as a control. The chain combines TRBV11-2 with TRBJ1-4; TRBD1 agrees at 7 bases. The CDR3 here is CASSLLIGTVNEKLFF. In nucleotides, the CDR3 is TGTGCCAGCAGCTTGCTTATCGGGACAGTTAATGAAAAACTGTTTTTT.